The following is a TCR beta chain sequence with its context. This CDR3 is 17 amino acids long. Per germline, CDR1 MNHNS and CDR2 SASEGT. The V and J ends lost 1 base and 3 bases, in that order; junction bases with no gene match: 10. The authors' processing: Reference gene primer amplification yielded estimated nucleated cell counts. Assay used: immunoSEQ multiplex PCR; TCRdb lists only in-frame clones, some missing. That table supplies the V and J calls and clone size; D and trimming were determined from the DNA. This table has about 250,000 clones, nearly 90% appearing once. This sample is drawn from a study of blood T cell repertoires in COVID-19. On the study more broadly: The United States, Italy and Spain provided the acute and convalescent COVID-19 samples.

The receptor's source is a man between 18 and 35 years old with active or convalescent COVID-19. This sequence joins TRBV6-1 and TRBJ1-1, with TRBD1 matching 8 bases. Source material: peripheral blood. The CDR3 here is CASSEEDRVVMDTEAFF. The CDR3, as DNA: TGTGCCAGCAGTGAAGAGGACAGGGTCGTGATGGACACTGAAGCTTTCTTT.